The rows below give T cell receptor beta chains drawn from one sample of a study of control samples from healthy donors and cancer patients. Using immunoSEQ multiplex PCR, the repertoire was profiled, and TCRdb retains in-frame clones only, with some absent. The sample carries roughly 95,000 clones, about 86% recorded once. Sequencing input: blood. The source of these receptors is a man aged 25 to 40 in good health. The CDR3 runs from the conserved cysteine through the conserved F or W. Each record gives: V gene, J gene, clone size, D gene, CDR3 DNA, CDR3 protein. A D gene is named only where the DNA matches it firmly. Only part of the rows carry a size: once, few, many, or a class if the clone is expanded.

TRBV27	TRBJ1-5	NA	NA	TGTGCCAGCAGTTTATCTCATAATCAGCCCCAGCATTTT	CASSLSHNQPQHF
TRBV11-2	TRBJ2-7	few	NA	TGTGCCAGCAGCCAACACTGGGAGCAGTACTTC	CASSQHWEQYF
TRBV5-6	TRBJ2-6	NA	NA	TGTGCCAGCAGCTTGGGTTCCTCTGGGGCCAACGTCCTGACTTTC	CASSLGSSGANVLTF
TRBV7-9	TRBJ2-1	NA	TRBD2	TGTGCCAGCAGAGCGGGAGGGTTTCGGGAGAATGAGCAGTTCTTC	CASRAGGFRENEQFF
TRBV18	TRBJ1-4	NA	TRBD1	TGTGCCAGCGCCGGGACAGGGGTTGGTGAAAAACTGTTTTTT	CASAGTGVGEKLFF
TRBV6-5	TRBJ1-1	NA	NA	TGTGCCAGCTCAAAAACGACAGGTGTCGAAACTGAAGCTTTCTTT	CASSKTTGVETEAFF
TRBV12-3/TRBV12-4	TRBJ2-1	NA	NA	TGTGCCAGCAGCTCTAGCGTCAATGAGCAGTTCTTC	CASSSSVNEQFF
TRBV7-2	TRBJ2-3	NA	TRBD2	TGTGCCAGCAGGTTAAAAGCGGGAGGTGGAGATACGCAGTATTTT	CASRLKAGGGDTQYF
TRBV18	TRBJ2-7	NA	NA	TGTGCCAGCTCACCGGGTTCCTTCTACGAGCAGTACTTC	CASSPGSFYEQYF
TRBV27	TRBJ2-2	NA	NA	TGTGCCAGCAGGCAACACAGGGAGTCGTCGACCGGGGAGCTGTTTTTT	CASRQHRESSTGELFF
TRBV11-3	TRBJ2-7	NA	TRBD2	TGTGCCAGCAGCTCGGGACTAGCGGGAGTTTTCTACGAGCAGTACTTC	CASSSGLAGVFYEQYF
TRBV6-5	TRBJ2-3	NA	NA	TGTGCCAGCAGTTACAGGACCGGGGCTAGCACAGATACGCAGTATTTT	CASSYRTGASTDTQYF
TRBV28	TRBJ2-5	NA	NA	TGTGCCAGCAGCCCTGGGACTCACCAAGAGACCCAGTACTTC	CASSPGTHQETQYF
TRBV5-6	TRBJ2-1	NA	NA	TGTGCCAGCAGCCTTACAGGGTCGCGGGCCTCCTACAATGAGCAGTTCTTC	CASSLTGSRASYNEQFF
TRBV7-9	TRBJ2-7	NA	NA	TGTGCCAGCAGCAACTCCTCAGGAGGGGTTGGCGAGCAGTACTTC	CASSNSSGGVGEQYF
TRBV27	TRBJ2-1	NA	NA	TGTGCCAGCAGTTTATCGCCCGTCAGCTCCTACAATGAGCAGTTCTTC	CASSLSPVSSYNEQFF
TRBV4-1	TRBJ2-1	NA	NA	TGCGCCAGCAGCCACCCAGGGAAATACAATGAGCAGTTCTTC	CASSHPGKYNEQFF
TRBV19	TRBJ2-1	NA	TRBD2	TGTGCCAGTAGCCGGCTAGCGGGAGAATCGTATGAGCAGTTCTTC	CASSRLAGESYEQFF
TRBV10-3	TRBJ2-2	NA	NA	TGTGCCATCAGTATCGGGACCCGCAACACCGGGGAGCTGTTTTTT	CAISIGTRNTGELFF
TRBV15	TRBJ2-7	NA	NA	TGTGCCACCAGCAGAGATCCCCAGGGTGGCGAGCAGTACTTC	CATSRDPQGGEQYF
TRBV28	TRBJ2-7	NA	NA	TGTGCCATCTCGGACAGACGGGAAAACTACGAGCAGTACTTC	CAISDRRENYEQYF
TRBV5-1	TRBJ2-5	NA	NA	TGCGCCAGCAGCGCAGGACGCCTTACTCAAGAGACCCAGTACTTC	CASSAGRLTQETQYF
TRBV6-1	TRBJ2-7	NA	NA	TGTGCCAGCAGTGAAGCAGGCAGGCTAAACTCCTACGAGCAGTACTTC	CASSEAGRLNSYEQYF
TRBV7-2	TRBJ1-2	NA	TRBD1	TGTGCCAGCAGTAGGACAGGAGAAAACTATGGCTACACCTTC	CASSRTGENYGYTF
TRBV5-1	TRBJ1-2	NA	NA	TGCGCCAGCAGCGCGGGGGGGCTCGGCTATGGCTACACCTTC	CASSAGGLGYGYTF
TRBV2	TRBJ1-2	NA	NA	TGTGCCAGCAGTGACTACAGGGTTGGCTATGGCTACACCTTC	CASSDYRVGYGYTF
TRBV10-3	TRBJ1-2	NA	TRBD1	TGTGCCATCAGTGAGTCCAACAACAGGGGTGACTATGGCTACACCTTC	CAISESNNRGDYGYTF
TRBV6-2/TRBV6-3	TRBJ2-1	once	NA	TGTGCCAGCAGTTACATTGGGGACCGCTCCTACAATGAGCAGTTCTTC	CASSYIGDRSYNEQFF
TRBV11-3	TRBJ2-1	NA	TRBD2	TGTGCCAGCAGCTTTGTTTCTAGCGGGAGAGTTCTGGCCTACAATGAGCAGTTCTTC	CASSFVSSGRVLAYNEQFF
TRBV4-1	TRBJ1-3	NA	NA	TGCGCCAGCAGCCAAGCAGGTCCTGCTGGAAACACCATATATTTT	CASSQAGPAGNTIYF
TRBV29-1	TRBJ2-1	NA	NA	TGCAGCGTTGTAGGCGGGCCCAACCCCAATGAGCAGTTCTTC	CSVVGGPNPNEQFF
TRBV7-2	TRBJ2-1	NA	NA	TGTGCCAGCAGCTTAGCGGCTAGTAGCTCCTACAATGAGCAGTTCTTC	CASSLAASSSYNEQFF
TRBV6-1	TRBJ2-3	few	TRBD1	TGTGCCAGCAGTGAATTTTGGACAGGGTCCCAGAGTACGCAGTATTTT	CASSEFWTGSQSTQYF
TRBV7-2	TRBJ2-5	NA	TRBD2	TGTGCCAGCAGCCCGGGGGGGACGCAAGAGACCCAGTACTTC	CASSPGGTQETQYF
TRBV11-3	TRBJ2-2	NA	NA	TGTGCCAGCAGCCCAGTTCCCGGGGAGCTGTTTTTT	CASSPVPGELFF
TRBV4-3	TRBJ2-2	NA	TRBD1	TGCGCCAGCAGCCAACGCCAGGGGGCTTGGTCCGGGGAGCTGTTTTTT	CASSQRQGAWSGELFF
TRBV23-1	TRBJ1-1	NA	NA	TGCGCCAGCAGTAAGCCAGAAGCTTTCTTT	CASSKPEAFF
TRBV9	TRBJ1-6	NA	NA	TGTGCCAGCAGCGCTCAGGGTTGGAATAATTCACCCCTCCACTTT	CASSAQGWNNSPLHF
TRBV2	TRBJ2-5	NA	NA	TGTGCCAGCAGTGTGCACAGCCAAGAGACCCAGTACTTC	CASSVHSQETQYF
TRBV6-6	TRBJ2-1	NA	NA	TGTGCCAGCAGCCCCTCGGGGGATGAGCAGTTCTTC	CASSPSGDEQFF
TRBV7-2	TRBJ2-2	NA	NA	TGTGCCAGCAGCTTAAGTCTAGCGTCCACCGGGGAGCTGTTTTTT	CASSLSLASTGELFF
TRBV6-5	TRBJ1-6	few	TRBD1	TGTGCCAGCAGCAAGGGACAGAAATATAATTCACCCCTCCACTTT	CASSKGQKYNSPLHF
TRBV3-1/TRBV3-2	TRBJ2-7	NA	TRBD2	TGTGCCAGCAGCCCGGGACTAGGTGCCTACGAGCAGTACTTC	CASSPGLGAYEQYF
TRBV19	TRBJ1-3	NA	NA	TGTGCCAGTAGTTTGGCCGGCCAACTAATCTCTGGAAACACCATATATTTT	CASSLAGQLISGNTIYF
TRBV4-1	TRBJ1-2	few	TRBD1	TGCGCCAGCAGCCAGGACAGGGGGCGCCCCTATGGCTACACCTTC	CASSQDRGRPYGYTF
TRBV28	TRBJ1-2	NA	TRBD1	TGTGCCAGCAGTTTCCCGGGACAGAACTATGGCTACACCTTC	CASSFPGQNYGYTF
TRBV10-3	TRBJ1-4	once	NA	TGTGCCATCAGTGAGTCGGGGGGAAATGAAAAACTGTTTTTT	CAISESGGNEKLFF
TRBV3-1/TRBV3-2	TRBJ1-2	NA	NA	TGTGCCAGCAGCCAAGTACCACAATCGGGTGGCTACACCTTC	CASSQVPQSGGYTF
TRBV12-5	TRBJ2-3	NA	NA	TGTGCTAGTGGTGCGAGACCGCTCCAGGGGCAGTATTTT	CASGARPLQGQYF
TRBV12-3/TRBV12-4	TRBJ1-5	NA	NA	TGTGCCAGCAGTTTAGACAGCAATCAGCCCCAGCATTTT	CASSLDSNQPQHF